The 8 T cell receptor beta chains in this list originate from one sample, sequenced in a study of T cells in women clearing cervical HPV infection. The data were produced by immunoSEQ multiplex PCR, yet TCRdb's version contains in-frame clones alone and is incomplete. The listing records some 41,000 clones. The material sequenced was blood buffy coat. The receptors here all came from a woman aged 18-70 years with a cervical HPV16 infection that either progressed to CIN3+ or cleared (not recorded which).

Notes on this clone: The sequenced fragment ends 3 residues before the CDR3 boundary, so the rest is inferred from the germline J gene. This rearrangement joins TRBV10-1 to TRBJ1-1; no firm D call. Germline assignment: CDR1 WNHNN and CDR2 SYGVQD (reference sequence). The length of the CDR3 is 13 residues. Trimming cost V 5 bases and J 1 base, with 8 bases left between them. CDR3 sequence: CASSPRQNTEAFF. The covered CDR3 bases are TGCGCCAGCAGTCCCCGACAGAACACTGAA.

Worth noting for this clone: The CDR3 end lies 3 residues beyond the end of the read and is filled in from the germline J gene. This rearrangement joins TRBV28 to TRBJ1-1, with D unclear. Trimming cost V 5 bases and J 0 bases, with 10 bases left between them. The CDR3 covers 14 residues. Per germline, CDR1 MDHEN and CDR2 SYDVKM. CDR3 bases read: TGTGCCAGCAGTGCGTACCCCATGAACACTGAA. As protein: CASSAYPMNTE. The full CDR3 is CASSAYPMNTEAFF.

For this clone: The read gets to within 3 residues of the CDR3 end, and the germline J gene fills in the rest. The chain combines TRBV5-1 with TRBJ2-5; D not certain. The CDR3 runs 13 residues. Germline V gene sequence: CDR1 SGHRS, CDR2 YFSETQ. V was shortened by 3 bases and J by 2 bases, with 8 bases between the two germline ends. The sequenced CDR3 bases are TGCGCCAGCAGCTCCCCCGGTCAAGAGACC. Its translation is CASSSPGQET. In full, the CDR3 is CASSSPGQETQYF.

Regarding this clone: The read ends 3 residues early relative to the CDR3; the germline J gene fills the gap. This rearrangement joins TRBV7-3 to TRBJ2-3, with D possibly TRBD1 on 6 matching bases. From germline, CDR1 is SGHTA and CDR2 FQGTGA. The CDR3 is 16 residues long. Between the trimmed V and J ends, which lost 1 base and 4 bases, there was a span of 15 bases. The sequenced part of the CDR3 DNA is TGTGCCAGCAGCTTAATGGGGGCGGACCTCCCAGATACG. This codes for CASSLMGADLPDT. The full CDR3 is CASSLMGADLPDTQYF.

About this clone: The sequenced fragment ends 3 residues before the CDR3 boundary, so the rest is inferred from the germline J gene. The chain links TRBV19 to TRBJ2-7, with 7 bases lining up with TRBD1. Unmatched junction bases numbered 5, after V lost 6 bases and J lost 3 bases. CDR1 is LNHDA, CDR2 SQIVND, per germline (reference sequence). This CDR3 contains 13 residues. The CDR3 region is CASSPGQNYEQYF. The DNA read from the CDR3 is TGTGCCAGTAGCCCGGGACAGAACTACGAG.

On this clone: Read coverage stops 3 residues before the CDR3 terminus; the germline J gene supplies the remainder. The gene calls are TRBV6-1 and TRBJ2-5, with D unclear. The CDR3 spans 13 residues. The V end lost 4 bases, the J end lost 4 bases, and 10 bases lay between the germline ends. Germline assignment: CDR1 MNHNS and CDR2 SASEGT. This CDR3 is CASSVNEVETQYF. The sequenced CDR3 bases are TGTGCCAGCAGTGTTAATGAGGTAGAGACC.

In regard to this clone: With the read ending 3 residues before the CDR3 end, the germline J gene is used to fill in that end. The chain uses TRBV6-4 and TRBJ1-6; no definite D call. The germline V gene encodes CDR1 MRHNA and CDR2 SNTAGT. This CDR3 is 15 amino acids long. Trimming took 5 bases from V and 1 from J, leaving 9 bases between them. CDR3 sequence reads: CASSSSSSYNSPLHF. Incomplete CDR3 DNA: TGTGCCAGCAGTTCGAGTAGTTCCTATAATTCACCC.

As to this clone: The read comes to an end 3 residues before the CDR3 does, leaving the germline J gene to fill in the end. The chain has TRBV30 and TRBJ1-1; 9 bases line up with TRBD1. The CDR3 extends over 16 amino acids. CDR1 and CDR2 (germline): GTSNPN, SVGIG (reference sequence). J gave up 3 bases and V 8 bases, and 16 bases lay outside the gene matches. CDR3 protein: CARSSVIGQGHTEAFF. CDR3 DNA (partial): TGTGCCCGCTCCTCGGTAATAGGACAGGGGCACACTGAA.